This paragraph reports one T cell receptor beta chain. Its antigen is currently unknown. The sample belongs to a study of beta chain features in type 1 diabetes. Overall study findings and caveats: cDNA-based reads could over-represent cells with high TCR expression. For Type 1 diabetes patients, all four CD4+ subsets carried TCRB CDR3s that were moderately but significantly shorter. The question left open here concerned HLA type influencing TCRB rearrangement. Patients showed naive, central memory and Treg TCRB repertoires that appeared more similar than those of healthy donors.

Reverse transcribing all isolated RNA meant expressed TCRB transcripts were sequenced. Data came from immunoSEQ multiplex PCR; TCRdb stores just in-frame clones and leaves some out. The table includes 640,000 or so clones, about an eighth detected once. The CDR3 is 15 residues long. The sequencing sample was made of naive CD4+ T cells from blood. The clonotype was recovered from a man between 18 and 29 years old with type 1 diabetes. The chain is built from TRBV21-1 and TRBJ2-5; TRBD1 reflects the table's D call only, with no check against the DNA. TRBV21-1 is a listed pseudogene. In DNA, the CDR3 is TGTGCCAGCAGCAAAAAGCTAGGGGGTTGGGAGACCCAGTACTTC. It encodes CASSKKLGGWETQYF.